In this sample, the clone carrying this T cell receptor beta chain turned up a few times. The antigen remains unidentified. These data belong to a study of T cell repertoires in cytomegalovirus infection. Study information: Through public TCR beta signatures, both CMV infection and matching HLA type were indicated. Study results and caveats: HLA-C-restricted CMV clonotypes gave the most frequent clonotype in two of eight donors.

The CDR3 is 16 amino acids. Per germline, CDR1 SNHLY and CDR2 FYNNEI. J gave up 6 bases and V 2 bases, and 9 bases lay outside the gene matches. MiXCR, applied by TCRdb to the reads, yields one record per CDR3 protein. The sample has roughly 630,000 distinct CDR3 sequences, approximately 24% seen once. The chain combines TRBV2 with TRBJ2-3; 9 bases map to TRBD1. Sequences were obtained from CD8+ T cells from PBMCs. This sequence was found in a human donor in good health (CMV status not recorded). Some clones in this sample may be carry-over from other donors' samples. DNA for the CDR3: TGTGCCAGCAGTGAAAACCGGGACAGGGACCCGGATACGCAGTATTTT. This gives the protein CASSENRDRDPDTQYF.